This T cell receptor beta chain emerged from a study of blood T cell repertoires in COVID-19. In the authors' workflow: Estimation of nucleated cell counts was performed using reference gene primer amplification. Assay: immunoSEQ multiplex PCR; the TCRdb copy retains only in-frame clones and omits some. The V and J calls and clone size are taken from that table; D and trimming were inferred from the DNA. The sample holds roughly 40,000 clones, roughly 88% seen once. V gave up 0 bases and J gave up 0 bases; unmatched junction bases: 5. CDR1 and CDR2 (germline): SGHDT, YYEEEE. The CDR3 sequence is 17 residues long.

The rearrangement joins TRBV5-6 to TRBJ2-7; TRBD2 agrees at 11 bases. This sequence originates from a woman between 65 and 79 years old with acute or convalescent COVID-19. What was sequenced was peripheral blood. This CDR3 reads CASSLGLAGISSYEQYV. CDR3 nucleotides: TGTGCCAGCAGCTTGGGACTAGCGGGAATCAGCTCCTACGAGCAGTACGTC.